This passage covers 18 T cell receptor beta chains from one sample sequenced in a study of CXCR3-negative and CXCR3-positive naive CD8 T cells. General study results and limits: Naive cells that were CXCR3-positive had more hydrophobic TRB CDR3s (compared with CXCR3-negative naive cells).

UMI-labeled 5' RACE TRB cDNA libraries were prepared from the cells. TCRdb reprocessed the 5' RACE reads and stores each CDR3 protein as one record, lacking DNA. The sample shows over 150,000 distinct CDR3 sequences, and approximately 0.51% sits with its ten largest clones. Their recognized antigens are unknown. Sequencing was performed on naive CXCR3+ CD8+ T cells from blood. Noted subset: CD45RO-CCR7+CD27+CD95- naive CD8+ T cells expressing CXCR3 (TNR3+). The receptors originated from a human donor in good health. Some clones in this sample may be carry-over from other donors' samples.

This chain links TRBV7-3 with TRBJ2-4; lacking DNA, the TRBD1 call made by TCRdb goes unchecked. This CDR3 is built from 13 residues. CDR1 is SGHTA, CDR2 FQGTGA, per germline. The CDR3 here is CASRPTPGNIQYF. Based on the CDR3 plus reference TRBV7-3 and TRBJ2-4, the full variable domain is GAGVSQTPSNKVTEKGKYVELRCDPISGHTALYWYRQSLGQGPEFLIYFQGTGAADDSGLPNDRFFAVRPEGSVSTLKIQRTERGDSAVYLCASRPTPGNIQYFGAGTRLSVL.

This sequence joins TRBV10-3 and TRBJ2-6; absent DNA, TCRdb's TRBD2 call cannot be checked. Germline V gene sequence: CDR1 ENHRY, CDR2 SYGVKD. The CDR3 totals 13 residues. The CDR3 reads CAISESGAPSEYF.

J is TRBJ2-5 and V is TRBV29-1; TCRdb names TRBD2, which stays unverified in the absence of DNA. Germline values: CDR1 SQVTM, CDR2 ANQGSEA. The CDR3 consists of 16 residues. The CDR3 is CSVCGGTSGMFETQYF.

The rearrangement joins TRBV27 to TRBJ2-2. CDR3 length: 16 amino acids. Germline lookup yields CDR1 MNHEY and CDR2 SMNVEV (reference sequence). CDR3: CASSPFTGVNTGELFF.

V gene TRBV28 combines with J gene TRBJ2-2; the D gene TCRdb calls, TRBD2, cannot be checked with no DNA. The CDR3 is made up of 15 amino acids. From germline, CDR1 is MDHEN and CDR2 SYDVKM. The CDR3 region is CASSTTLAGHGELFF.

The chain employs TRBV6-2 or TRBV6-3 and TRBJ2-1; as DNA is missing, the TRBD2 call by TCRdb cannot be tested. The V gene's germline CDR1 is MNHEY and CDR2 SVGEGT. CDR3 length: 17 residues. The CDR3: CASRNPSGGSSYNEQFF.

The V gene is TRBV27, the J gene TRBJ2-7. The V gene's germline CDR1 is MNHEY and CDR2 SMNVEV (reference sequence). This CDR3 is built from 14 residues. The CDR3 protein is CASSLSGDYYEQYF.

V and J are TRBV15 and TRBJ2-7; TCRdb names TRBD1, which stays unverified in the absence of DNA. Looked up from germline, CDR1 is LNHNV and CDR2 is YYDKDF (reference sequence). The CDR3 has 14 residues. The chain's CDR3 is CATSVDRGLYEQYF.

V and J are TRBV29-1 and TRBJ1-2; the D call of TRBD1 rests on TCRdb alone, since no DNA is present to check it. The germline V gene encodes CDR1 SQVTM and CDR2 ANQGSEA. This CDR3 spans 14 amino acids. This chain's CDR3 is CSVEQGFSMNGYTF. Together with reference TRBV29-1 and TRBJ1-2, the CDR3 gives the full variable domain: SAVISQKPSRDICQRGTSLTIQCQVDSQVTMMFWYRQQPGQSLTLIATANQGSEATYESGFVIDKFPISRPNLTFSTLTVSNMSPEDSSIYLCSVEQGFSMNGYTFGSGTRLTVV.

The rearrangement links TRBV5-4 to TRBJ2-7; TCRdb's assignment of TRBD1 cannot be checked, as there is no DNA. Germline values: CDR1 SGHNT, CDR2 YYREEE (reference sequence). The CDR3 sequence is 17 residues long. The CDR3 sequence: CASSPGRILDSSYEQYF. Full variable domain (missing parts from reference TRBV5-4 and TRBJ2-7): ETGVTQSPTHLIKTRGQQVTLRCSSQSGHNTVSWYQQALGQGPQFIFQYYREEENGRGNFPPRFSGLQFPNYSSELNVNALELDDSALYLCASSPGRILDSSYEQYFGPGTRLTVT.

This chain connects TRBV7-6 to TRBJ2-7; TCRdb's D call, TRBD1, is unchecked because there is no DNA. This CDR3 has 15 residues. Germline V gene lookup returns CDR1 SGHVS and CDR2 FNYEAQ. The CDR3 is CASSLSLTGAYEQYF.

V gene TRBV21-1 combines with J gene TRBJ2-7; TCRdb's assignment of TRBD1 cannot be checked, as there is no DNA. TRBV21-1 is a documented pseudogene. CDR3 length equals 17 residues. CDR3 region: CASSKGAGMCVSYEQYF.

This chain uses TRBV20-1 with TRBJ1-2. Germline V gene lookup returns CDR1 DFQATT and CDR2 SNEGSKA (reference sequence). The CDR3 sequence is 14 residues long. CDR3 residues: CSASGRMGLYGYTF.

This sequence joins TRBV5-1 and TRBJ1-1. The germline V gene encodes CDR1 SGHRS and CDR2 YFSETQ. CDR3 length: 13 residues. The CDR3: CASSATRNTEAFF. Combining the CDR3 with reference TRBV5-1 and TRBJ1-1 gives the whole variable domain KAGVTQTPRYLIKTRGQQVTLSCSPISGHRSVSWYQQTPGQGLQFLFEYFSETQRNKGNFPGRFSGRQFSNSRSEMNVSTLELGDSALYLCASSATRNTEAFFGQGTRLTVV.

The V gene is TRBV25-1, the J gene TRBJ1-1; TCRdb proposes TRBD1, but this gene call is untestable without DNA. The length of the CDR3 is 15 residues. CDR1 MGHDK and CDR2 SYGVNS come from the germline V gene. The CDR3 protein is CASSAAWGGNTEAFF.

This chain uses TRBV15 with TRBJ2-5; TCRdb outputs TRBD2, but without DNA this stays unchecked. CDR3 length equals 17 residues. Germline CDR1 LNHNV, CDR2 YYDKDF (reference sequence). CDR3: CATSRVPRLAAQETQYF.

This sequence joins TRBV28 and TRBJ2-3; TCRdb calls TRBD1, which cannot be checked without DNA. CDR1 and CDR2 from the germline V gene are MDHEN and SYDVKM. The CDR3 spans 16 residues. The CDR3 sequence is CASSSPTGGWVDTQYF.

The chain employs TRBV12-3 or TRBV12-4 and TRBJ2-7; TCRdb calls TRBD1, which cannot be checked without DNA. CDR3 length: 13 residues. CDR3 loop: CASSDAGDYEQYF.